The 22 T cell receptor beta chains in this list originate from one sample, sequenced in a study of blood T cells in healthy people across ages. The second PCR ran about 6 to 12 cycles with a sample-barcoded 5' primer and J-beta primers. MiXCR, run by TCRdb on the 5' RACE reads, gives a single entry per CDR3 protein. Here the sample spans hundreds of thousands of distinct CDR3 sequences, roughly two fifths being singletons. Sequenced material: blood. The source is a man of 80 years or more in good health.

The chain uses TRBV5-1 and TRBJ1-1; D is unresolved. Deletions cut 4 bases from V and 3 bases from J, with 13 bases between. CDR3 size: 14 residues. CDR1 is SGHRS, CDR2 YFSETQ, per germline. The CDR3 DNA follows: TGCGCCAGCAGCGTCCTCGGAAGGGACACTGAAGCTTTCTTT. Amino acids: CASSVLGRDTEAFF.

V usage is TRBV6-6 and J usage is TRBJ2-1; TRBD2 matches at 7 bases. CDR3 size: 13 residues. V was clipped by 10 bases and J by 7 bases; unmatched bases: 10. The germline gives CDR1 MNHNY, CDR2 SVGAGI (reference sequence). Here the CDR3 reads CATRTGGGNEQFF. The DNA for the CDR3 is TGTGCCACCCGCACGGGAGGAGGAAATGAGCAGTTCTTC.

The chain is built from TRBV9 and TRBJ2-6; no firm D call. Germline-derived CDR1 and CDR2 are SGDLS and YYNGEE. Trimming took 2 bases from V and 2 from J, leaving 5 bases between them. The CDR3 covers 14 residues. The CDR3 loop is CASSVTAGANVLTF. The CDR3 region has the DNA TGTGCCAGCAGCGTTACGGCTGGGGCCAACGTCCTGACTTTC.

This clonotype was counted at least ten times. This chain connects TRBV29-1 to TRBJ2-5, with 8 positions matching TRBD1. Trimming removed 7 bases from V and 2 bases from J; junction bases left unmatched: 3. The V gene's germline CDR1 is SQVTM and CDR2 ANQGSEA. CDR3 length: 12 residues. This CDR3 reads CSGRDRQETQYF. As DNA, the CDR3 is TGCAGCGGTCGGGACAGGCAAGAGACCCAGTACTTC.

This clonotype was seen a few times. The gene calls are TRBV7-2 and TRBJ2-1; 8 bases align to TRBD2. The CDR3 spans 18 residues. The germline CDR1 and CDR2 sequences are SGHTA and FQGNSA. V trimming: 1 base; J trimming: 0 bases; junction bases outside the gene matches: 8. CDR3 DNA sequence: TGTGCCAGCAGCTTAGGTATTAGCGGGACCAGCTCCTACAATGAGCAGTTCTTC. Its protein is CASSLGISGTSSYNEQFF.

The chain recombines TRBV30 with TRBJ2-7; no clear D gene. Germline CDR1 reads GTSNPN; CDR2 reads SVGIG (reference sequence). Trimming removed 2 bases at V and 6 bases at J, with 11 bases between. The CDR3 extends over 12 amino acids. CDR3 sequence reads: CAWSPTDVEQYF. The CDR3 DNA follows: TGTGCCTGGAGTCCCACGGACGTCGAGCAGTACTTC.

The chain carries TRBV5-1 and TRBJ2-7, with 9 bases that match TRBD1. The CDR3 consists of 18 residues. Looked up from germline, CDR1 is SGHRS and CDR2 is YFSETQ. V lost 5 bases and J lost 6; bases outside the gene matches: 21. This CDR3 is CASSPRTGAVVGAREQYF. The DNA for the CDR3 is TGCGCCAGCAGTCCCCGGACAGGGGCCGTGGTCGGGGCGCGCGAGCAGTACTTC.

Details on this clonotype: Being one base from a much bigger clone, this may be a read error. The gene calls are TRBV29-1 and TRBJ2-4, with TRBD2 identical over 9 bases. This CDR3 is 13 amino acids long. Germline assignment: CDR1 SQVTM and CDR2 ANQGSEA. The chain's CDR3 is CSVPGSGGDIRYF. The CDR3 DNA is TGCAGCGTCCCTGGTAGCGGGGGTGACATTCGGTACTTC.

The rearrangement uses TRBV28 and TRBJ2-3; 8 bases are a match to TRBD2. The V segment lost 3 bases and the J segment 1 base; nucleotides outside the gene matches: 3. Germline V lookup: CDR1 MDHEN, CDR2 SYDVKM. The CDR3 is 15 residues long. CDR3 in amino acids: CASSFRAGGTDTQYF. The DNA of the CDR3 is TGTGCCAGCAGTTTCCGAGCGGGGGGCACAGATACGCAGTATTTT.

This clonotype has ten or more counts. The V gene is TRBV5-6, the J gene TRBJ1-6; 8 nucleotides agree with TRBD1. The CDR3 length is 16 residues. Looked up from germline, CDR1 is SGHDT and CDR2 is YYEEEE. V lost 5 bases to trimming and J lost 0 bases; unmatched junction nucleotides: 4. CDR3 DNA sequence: TGTGCCAGCAGGGACAGGGCCCGCTCCTATAATTCACCCCTCCACTTT. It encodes CASRDRARSYNSPLHF. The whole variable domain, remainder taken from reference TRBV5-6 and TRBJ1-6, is DAGVTQSPTHLIKTRGQQVTLRCSPKSGHDTVSWYQQALGQGPQFIFQYYEEEERQRGNFPDRFSGHQFPNYSSELNVNALLLGDSALYLCASRDRARSYNSPLHFGNGTRLTVT.

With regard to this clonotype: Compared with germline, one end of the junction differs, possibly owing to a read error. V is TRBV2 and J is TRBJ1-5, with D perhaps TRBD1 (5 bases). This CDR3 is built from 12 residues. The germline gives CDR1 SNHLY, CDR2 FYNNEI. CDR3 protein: CASTLPGQPQHF. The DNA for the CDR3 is TGTGCTAGCACCCTACCAGGGCAGCCCCAGCATTTT. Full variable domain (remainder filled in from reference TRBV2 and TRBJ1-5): EPEVTQTPSHQVTQMGQEVILRCVPISNHLYFYWYRQILGQKVEFLVSFYNNEISEKSEIFDDQFSVERPDGSNFTLKIRSTKLEDSAMYFCASTLPGQPQHFGDGTRLSIL.

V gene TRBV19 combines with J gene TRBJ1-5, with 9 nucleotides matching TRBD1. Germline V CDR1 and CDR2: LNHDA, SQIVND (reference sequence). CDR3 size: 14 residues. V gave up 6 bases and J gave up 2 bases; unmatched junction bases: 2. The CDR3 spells CASRRTGGNQPQHF. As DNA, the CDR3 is TGTGCCAGTAGGAGGACAGGGGGCAATCAGCCCCAGCATTTT.

CDR3 coding DNA: TGTGCCAGCAGTGAAGCAGGGTGGCTCACAGATACGCAGTATTTT. Translated: CASSEAGWLTDTQYF. The J gene is TRBJ2-3, the V gene TRBV2; D is ambiguous. This CDR3 has 15 amino acids. Trimming shortened V by 0 bases and J by 2 bases, and 9 bases separated the two germline ends. Per the germline V gene, CDR1 is SNHLY and CDR2 is FYNNEI.

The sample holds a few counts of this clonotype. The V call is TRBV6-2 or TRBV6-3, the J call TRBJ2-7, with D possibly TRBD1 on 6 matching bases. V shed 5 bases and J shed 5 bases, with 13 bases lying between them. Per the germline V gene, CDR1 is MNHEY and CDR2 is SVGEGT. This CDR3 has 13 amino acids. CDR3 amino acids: CASSRTGTHEQYF. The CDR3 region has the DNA TGTGCCAGCAGTAGAACAGGGACCCACGAGCAGTACTTC.

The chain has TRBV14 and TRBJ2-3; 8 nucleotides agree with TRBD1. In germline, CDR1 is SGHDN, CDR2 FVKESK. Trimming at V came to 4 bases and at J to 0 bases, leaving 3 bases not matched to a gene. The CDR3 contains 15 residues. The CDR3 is CASSRTGPSTDTQYF. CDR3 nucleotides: TGTGCCAGCAGCCGGACAGGGCCGAGCACAGATACGCAGTATTTT.

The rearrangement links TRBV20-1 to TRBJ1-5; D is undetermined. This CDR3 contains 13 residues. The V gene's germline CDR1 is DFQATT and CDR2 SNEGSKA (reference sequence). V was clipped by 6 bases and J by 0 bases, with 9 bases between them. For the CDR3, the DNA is TGCAGTGCACCTGATTATAGCAATCAGCCCCAGCATTTT. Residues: CSAPDYSNQPQHF.

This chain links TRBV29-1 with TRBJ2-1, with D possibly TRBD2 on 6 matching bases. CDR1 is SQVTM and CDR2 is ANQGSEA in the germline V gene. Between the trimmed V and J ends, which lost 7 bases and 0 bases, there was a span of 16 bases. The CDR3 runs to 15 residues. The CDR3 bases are TGCAGCGGTGAGCTGGCGGGACCCTCCTACAATGAGCAGTTCTTC. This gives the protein CSGELAGPSYNEQFF.

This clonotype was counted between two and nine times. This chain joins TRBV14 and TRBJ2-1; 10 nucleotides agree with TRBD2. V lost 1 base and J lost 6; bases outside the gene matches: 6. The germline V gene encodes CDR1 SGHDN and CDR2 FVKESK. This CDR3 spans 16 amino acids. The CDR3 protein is CASSQVTSGMGNEQFF. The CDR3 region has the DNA TGTGCCAGCAGCCAAGTCACTAGCGGGATGGGCAATGAGCAGTTCTTC.

For the CDR3, the DNA is TGTGCCAGCGAGAAGGGGGCGGGTGGCTACACCTTC. Its protein product is CASEKGAGGYTF. V gene TRBV28 combines with J gene TRBJ1-2; 7 nucleotides line up with TRBD1. The trim removed 8 bases at V and 7 bases at J, leaving 7 bases unmatched. CDR1 and CDR2 (germline): MDHEN, SYDVKM. This CDR3 is 12 amino acids long.

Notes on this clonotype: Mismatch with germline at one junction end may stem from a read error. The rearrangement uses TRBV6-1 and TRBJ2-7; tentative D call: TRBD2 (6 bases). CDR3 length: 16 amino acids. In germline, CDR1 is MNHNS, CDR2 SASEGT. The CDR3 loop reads CASSQAGTGALREQYF. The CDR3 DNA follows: TGTGCCAGCAGTCAAGCCGGGACTGGGGCTTTACGGGAGCAGTACTTC.

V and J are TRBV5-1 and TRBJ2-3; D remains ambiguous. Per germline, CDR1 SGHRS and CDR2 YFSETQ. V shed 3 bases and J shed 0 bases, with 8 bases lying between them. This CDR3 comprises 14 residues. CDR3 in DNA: TGCGCCAGCAGCTGGCGAACTAGCACAGATACGCAGTATTTT. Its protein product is CASSWRTSTDTQYF.

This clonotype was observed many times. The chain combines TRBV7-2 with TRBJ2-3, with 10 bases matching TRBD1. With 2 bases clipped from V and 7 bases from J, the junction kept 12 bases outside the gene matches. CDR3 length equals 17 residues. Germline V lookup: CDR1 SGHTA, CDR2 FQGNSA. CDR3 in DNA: TGTGCCAGCAGCTTAACCGGGACAGGGGCAGGGTGGAATACGCAGTATTTT. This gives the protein CASSLTGTGAGWNTQYF.